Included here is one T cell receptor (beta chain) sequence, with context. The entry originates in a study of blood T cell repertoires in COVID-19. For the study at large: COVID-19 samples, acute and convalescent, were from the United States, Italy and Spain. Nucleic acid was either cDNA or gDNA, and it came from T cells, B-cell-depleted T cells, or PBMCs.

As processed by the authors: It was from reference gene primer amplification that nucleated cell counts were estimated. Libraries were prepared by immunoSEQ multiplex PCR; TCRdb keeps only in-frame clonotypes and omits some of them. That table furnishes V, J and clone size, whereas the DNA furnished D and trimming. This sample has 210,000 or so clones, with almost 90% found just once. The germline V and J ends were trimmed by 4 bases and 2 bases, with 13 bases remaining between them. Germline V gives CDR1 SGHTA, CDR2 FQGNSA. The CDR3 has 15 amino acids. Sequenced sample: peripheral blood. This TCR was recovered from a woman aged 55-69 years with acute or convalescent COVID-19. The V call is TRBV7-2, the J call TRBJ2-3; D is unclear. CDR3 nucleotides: TGTGCCAGCAGCTCCAACAACGGGTTCACAGATACGCAGTATTTT. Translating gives CASSSNNGFTDTQYF.